This T cell receptor (beta chain) was recorded in a study of shared clonotypes between healthy human individuals. Findings and limits, study-wide: For naive CD4 cells, approximately 4.7% of clonotypes were shared across four donors.

This clone was seen a single time. Its antigen is unknown. Assay: immunoSEQ multiplex PCR; the TCRdb copy retains only in-frame clones and omits some. The repertoire includes about 2.2 million clones, 90% to 95% of them detected once, and under 2% sits in the top ten. Trimming removed 8 bases at V and 0 bases at J, with 11 bases between. Germline loops: CDR1 MNHNY, CDR2 SVGAGI (reference sequence). This CDR3 is 14 amino acids long. Only CD45RO-negative cells positively selected for CCR7 counted as naive CD8 cells, so terminally differentiated effector memory CD45RA+ cells were excluded. V gene TRBV6-6 combines with J gene TRBJ2-4, with TRBD1 as a possible D gene (7 bases). The sequence was collected from a man younger than 35 in good health. Some clones in this sample may be carry-over from other donors' samples. Material: naive CD8+ T cells from PBMCs. Here the CDR3 DNA reads TGTGCCAGCCCAGGGGGGCTAGCCAAAAACATTCAGTACTTC. This translates into CASPGGLAKNIQYF.